These 30 T cell receptor beta chains were all obtained from the same sample, sequenced in a study of cytomegalovirus exposure and HLA in healthy donors. 13 Jbeta primers and 60 Vbeta primers were used for the PCR. Clones were read by immunoSEQ multiplex PCR, and TCRdb kept only the in-frame ones, dropping some. The sample contains around 190,000 clones, 70% to 75% of which appear only once. The specimen sequenced was PBMCs. These receptor sequences come from a man younger than 45 in good health and CMV-seropositive.

This clone has more than one count but fewer than ten. The chain combines TRBV4-1 with TRBJ2-7, with a possible D match to TRBD2 (6 bases). The CDR3 consists of 18 residues. Looked up from germline, CDR1 is MGHRA and CDR2 is YSYEKL. Deletions cut 4 bases from V and 3 bases from J, with 25 bases between. This CDR3 is CASSPGVITNGGLYEQYF. Written as DNA, the CDR3 is TGCGCCAGCAGCCCCGGAGTGATAACGAATGGGGGACTCTACGAGCAGTACTTC.

The V and J genes are TRBV18 and TRBJ1-5, with 7 bases lining up with TRBD1. This CDR3 comprises 16 residues. V trimming: 3 bases; J trimming: 1 base; junction bases outside the gene matches: 6. The germline gives CDR1 KGHSH, CDR2 LQKENI. The DNA of the CDR3 is TGTGCCAGCTCACCCAACGACAGGGCCAGCAATCAGCCCCAGCATTTT. Protein: CASSPNDRASNQPQHF.

The chain joins TRBV27 to TRBJ2-7; a weak D match, TRBD2 (6 bases). Germline CDR1 and CDR2: MNHEY and SMNVEV (reference sequence). The CDR3 is 14 residues long. V lost 5 bases and J lost 2, with 13 bases in between. In DNA form, the CDR3 reads TGTGCCAGCAGTACGGGGGACTTAGCCTACGAGCAGTACTTC. Translation: CASSTGDLAYEQYF.

This clone came up once. This chain uses TRBV30 with TRBJ2-7, with 8 nucleotides matching TRBD1. Per the germline V gene, CDR1 is GTSNPN and CDR2 is SVGIG (reference sequence). The CDR3 sequence is 14 residues long. V lost 6 bases to trimming and J lost 5 bases; unmatched junction nucleotides: 12. The CDR3 nucleotides read TGTGCCTGCCCAAAAACGGACAGGGTACACGAGCAGTACTTC. Translation gives CACPKTDRVHEQYF.

The rearrangement joins TRBV15 to TRBJ2-5; 9 positions agree with TRBD1. This CDR3 region has 16 residues. Germline V gene sequence: CDR1 LNHNV, CDR2 YYDKDF (reference sequence). After removal of 1 base from V and 5 bases from J, the junction contained 8 bases not matched to a gene. The CDR3 DNA sequence: TGTGCCACCAGCAGAGGAGGAACAGGGGGCCGGGAGACCCAGTACTTC. Translated, it gives CATSRGGTGGRETQYF.

This clone came up once. The chain is built from TRBV12-2 and TRBJ2-5; TRBD2 is the table's D call and was not checked against the DNA. TRBV12-2 corresponds to a pseudogene. The CDR3 sequence is 10 residues long. The CDR3 DNA sequence: TGTTCCGGTCTTCAAGAGACCCAGTACTTC. Translated, it gives CSGLQETQYF.

Turning to this clone: This sample also contains other DNA sequences that code for the same CDR3. The J gene is TRBJ2-7, the V gene TRBV18, with 10 nucleotides matching TRBD1. V was pared by 3 bases and J by 2 bases, with 1 base of the junction left unmatched. The CDR3 runs to 14 residues. From germline, CDR1 is KGHSH and CDR2 LQKENI. CDR3 nucleotides: TGTGCCAGCTCACCCGGACAGGGGGCCTACGAGCAGTACTTC. The encoded protein is CASSPGQGAYEQYF.

The chain has TRBV7-9 and TRBJ2-6; 7 bases map to TRBD1. With 2 bases clipped from V and 1 base from J, the junction kept 8 bases outside the gene matches. There are 18 residues in the CDR3. Germline CDR1 is SEHNR and CDR2 is FQNEAQ (reference sequence). The CDR3: CASSLRGIQGSGANVLTF. In DNA, the CDR3 is TGTGCCAGCAGCTTAAGGGGGATACAGGGGTCTGGGGCCAACGTCCTGACTTTC.

This chain joins TRBV28 and TRBJ1-4; D is ambiguous. Germline CDR1 is MDHEN and CDR2 is SYDVKM. The CDR3 extends over 13 amino acids. V was shortened by 5 bases and J by 7 bases, with 11 bases between the two germline ends. CDR3: CASSLQVSEKLFF. The CDR3 DNA reads as TGTGCCAGCAGTCTCCAAGTGAGTGAAAAACTGTTTTTT.

This clone was observed once. The chain couples TRBV10-3 to TRBJ2-5, with 16 bases matching TRBD2. The assigned J gene may be wrong: the sequence end matches TRBJ2-7 better. The CDR3 is 18 amino acids. Germline V gene data show CDR1 as ENHRY and CDR2 as SYGVKD. The DNA for the CDR3 is TGTGCCATCAGTTCTCTCGGGACTAGCGGGGGGGTCTCCTACGAGCAGTACTTC. Encoded protein: CAISSLGTSGGVSYEQYF.

The chain employs TRBV2 and TRBJ1-5; perhaps TRBD1 as D (6 bases). The CDR3 contains 15 residues. Looked up from germline, CDR1 is SNHLY and CDR2 is FYNNEI. V lost 6 bases and J lost 0, with 12 bases in between. The CDR3 nucleotides are TGTGCCAGCAGCCTCAGGGGCGTTAGCAATCAGCCCCAGCATTTT. Translated: CASSLRGVSNQPQHF.

This clone has just a few counts. A read error may produce the germline difference seen at one junction end. The genes are TRBV27 and TRBJ2-5, with D tentatively TRBD1 (5 bases). There are 15 residues in the CDR3. Germline assignment: CDR1 MNHEY and CDR2 SMNVEV (reference sequence). The CDR3 coding sequence is TGTGCCAGCAGTTTATGGCAGGGCGAGCAAGAGGCCCAGTACTTC. Translating it yields CASSLWQGEQEAQYF.

The genes are TRBV18 and TRBJ1-1, with 8 bases aligning to TRBD1. This CDR3 has 14 amino acids. V gave up 8 bases and J gave up 9 bases; unmatched junction bases: 14. CDR1 KGHSH and CDR2 LQKENI come from the germline V gene. The DNA for the CDR3 is TGTGCCAGCGGGCCGTCGACAGGGGCAAATCAAGCTTTCTTT. It translates to CASGPSTGANQAFF.

The sample holds one count of this clone. The rearrangement links TRBV28 to TRBJ1-1, with 7 bases matching TRBD1. V lost 4 bases and J lost 3; bases outside the gene matches: 5. CDR1 is MDHEN, CDR2 SYDVKM, per germline. CDR3 length equals 14 residues. CDR3 in DNA: TGTGCCAGCAGTTCCGAACAGGGGTACACTGAAGCTTTCTTT. Its translation is CASSSEQGYTEAFF.

The chain employs TRBV10-3 and TRBJ2-3, with 7 bases identical to TRBD1. In germline, CDR1 is ENHRY, CDR2 SYGVKD. With V trimmed by 0 bases and J by 4 bases, 4 bases remained unmatched. The CDR3 totals 15 residues. CDR3 in DNA: TGTGCCATCAGTGAGTCGAGACAGGGACCAGATACGCAGTATTTT. It yields the protein CAISESRQGPDTQYF.

This chain uses TRBV7-2 with TRBJ2-1, with 7 bases that match TRBD2. Unmatched junction bases numbered 6, after V lost 5 bases and J lost 2 bases. The CDR3 has 15 residues. Germline V lookup: CDR1 SGHTA, CDR2 FQGNSA. CDR3 sequence: CASSPGGSAYNEQFF. The CDR3 DNA sequence: TGTGCCAGCAGCCCCGGGGGGAGTGCCTACAATGAGCAGTTCTTC.

This clone was recorded once. J is TRBJ2-7 and V is TRBV30, with 9 bases aligning to TRBD1. The CDR3 is 13 residues long. The ends lost 5 bases at V and 2 bases at J; junction bases unmatched: 4. Germline V lookup: CDR1 GTSNPN, CDR2 SVGIG (reference sequence). The CDR3 DNA reads as TGTGCCTGGGCCAGGGACAGGGCCTACGAGCAGTACTTC. Translating gives CAWARDRAYEQYF.

In this sample, this clone turned up a few times. The chain uses TRBV6-5 and TRBJ1-4; 9 bases are shared with TRBD1. This CDR3 spans 12 amino acids. V lost 10 bases and J lost 14; bases outside the gene matches: 11. Germline V lookup: CDR1 MNHEY, CDR2 SVGAGI. The CDR3 spells CATMGQGSGLFF. CDR3 in DNA: TGTGCCACCATGGGACAGGGTTCAGGGCTGTTTTTT.

This chain joins TRBV27 and TRBJ1-1; possibly TRBD1 for D (6 bases). CDR1 and CDR2 from the germline V gene are MNHEY and SMNVEV (reference sequence). The CDR3 is made up of 15 amino acids. The V end lost 1 base, the J end lost 5 bases, and 14 bases lay between the germline ends. This CDR3 is CASSLLGGGETEAFF. The CDR3 DNA is TGTGCCAGCAGTTTATTAGGGGGAGGGGAGACTGAAGCTTTCTTT.

The J gene is TRBJ2-5, the V gene TRBV29-1, with 8 nucleotides matching TRBD1. Germline CDR1 is SQVTM and CDR2 is ANQGSEA. With 3 bases clipped from V and 5 bases from J, the junction kept 2 bases outside the gene matches. There are 12 residues in the CDR3. The CDR3, as DNA: TGCAGCGTTGACACAGGGGGGGAGACCCAGTACTTC. Encoded protein: CSVDTGGETQYF.

The V and J genes are TRBV18 and TRBJ1-1, with TRBD1 as a possible D gene (6 bases). Trimming stripped 6 bases from V and 5 bases from J, with 19 bases between. The CDR3 totals 15 residues. From germline, CDR1 is KGHSH and CDR2 LQKENI. CDR3 in DNA: TGTGCCAGCTCGCAAACTGCAGGGGTTGATACTGAAGCTTTCTTT. The encoded protein is CASSQTAGVDTEAFF.

Here the CDR3 reads CASSQVLGQGRPDTQYF. The CDR3 DNA follows: TGTGCCAGCAGCCAAGTCCTCGGACAGGGGCGGCCAGATACGCAGTATTTT. The chain has TRBV14 and TRBJ2-3, with 9 positions matching TRBD1. Germline V gene sequence: CDR1 SGHDN, CDR2 FVKESK. The trim removed 1 base at V and 4 bases at J, leaving 9 bases unmatched. The CDR3 runs 17 residues.

The J gene is TRBJ1-1, the V gene TRBV9; 10 bases map to TRBD1. From germline, CDR1 is SGDLS and CDR2 YYNGEE. The CDR3 runs 17 residues. V shed 0 bases and J 1 base; nucleotides not matched to a gene: 6. The CDR3 sequence: CASSVVGGTGENTEAFF. CDR3 coding DNA: TGTGCCAGCAGCGTAGTGGGGGGGACAGGGGAGAACACTGAAGCTTTCTTT.

The chain joins TRBV5-1 to TRBJ2-1; 16 nucleotides agree with TRBD2. Germline trimming cut 4 bases from V and 4 bases from J; bases unmatched to any gene: 8. This CDR3 region has 18 residues. Germline V gene sequence: CDR1 SGHRS, CDR2 YFSETQ. The CDR3, as DNA: TGCGCCAGCAGCACGGGACTAGCGGGAGGGCTGAATTACAATGAGCAGTTCTTC. This encodes CASSTGLAGGLNYNEQFF.

The chain links TRBV4-3 to TRBJ2-1; D gene unclear. V lost 2 bases to trimming and J lost 6 bases, with 5 bases between them. CDR1 LGHNA and CDR2 YSLEER come from the germline V gene. This CDR3 spans 12 amino acids. The CDR3 sequence is CASSQYSNEQFF. CDR3 coding DNA: TGCGCCAGCAGCCAATACTCCAATGAGCAGTTCTTC.

Concerning this clone: Different DNA sequences within this sample yield the same CDR3. The chain recombines TRBV10-2 with TRBJ2-1, with 8 nucleotides matching TRBD2. Per germline, CDR1 WSHSY and CDR2 SAAADI. J gave up 9 bases and V 3 bases, and 7 bases lay outside the gene matches. The CDR3 is made up of 14 amino acids. CDR3 amino acids: CASSEPGLEGEQFF. In nucleotides, the CDR3 is TGCGCCAGCAGTGAACCGGGACTAGAGGGTGAGCAGTTCTTC.

The chain couples TRBV19 to TRBJ2-1; TRBD1 aligns across 7 bases. Germline V CDR1 and CDR2: LNHDA, SQIVND (reference sequence). V lost 7 bases and J lost 0; bases outside the gene matches: 9. The CDR3 extends over 16 amino acids. The CDR3 is CASKRGQASSYNEQFF. The CDR3 nucleotides read TGTGCCAGTAAGAGGGGGCAGGCGAGCTCCTACAATGAGCAGTTCTTC.

The V call is TRBV7-9, the J call TRBJ2-7; D is ambiguous. Germline CDR1 is SEHNR and CDR2 is FQNEAQ (reference sequence). CDR3 length: 11 amino acids. V lost 6 bases to trimming and J lost 3 bases, with 6 bases between them. CDR3 in amino acids: CASRENYEQYF. CDR3 coding DNA: TGTGCCAGCAGGGAGAACTACGAGCAGTACTTC.

This chain joins TRBV11-3 and TRBJ2-1, with D maybe TRBD2 (5 bases). Trimming stripped 5 bases from V and 4 bases from J, with 12 bases between. The CDR3 is 14 residues long. Germline V CDR1 and CDR2: SGHNT, YENEEA. The DNA of the CDR3 is TGTGCCAGCAGCGAGGGCGCGGAGTACAATGAGCAGTTCTTC. Translation gives CASSEGAEYNEQFF.

V usage is TRBV7-2 and J usage is TRBJ1-6, with D perhaps matching TRBD1 (6 bases). Per the germline V gene, CDR1 is SGHTA and CDR2 is FQGNSA. CDR3 size: 13 residues. Trimming pared 4 bases from V and 11 bases from J, leaving 12 bases between. CDR3 in amino acids: CASSYTGNPPLHF. The DNA for the CDR3 is TGTGCCAGCAGCTATACAGGGAATCCACCCCTCCACTTT.